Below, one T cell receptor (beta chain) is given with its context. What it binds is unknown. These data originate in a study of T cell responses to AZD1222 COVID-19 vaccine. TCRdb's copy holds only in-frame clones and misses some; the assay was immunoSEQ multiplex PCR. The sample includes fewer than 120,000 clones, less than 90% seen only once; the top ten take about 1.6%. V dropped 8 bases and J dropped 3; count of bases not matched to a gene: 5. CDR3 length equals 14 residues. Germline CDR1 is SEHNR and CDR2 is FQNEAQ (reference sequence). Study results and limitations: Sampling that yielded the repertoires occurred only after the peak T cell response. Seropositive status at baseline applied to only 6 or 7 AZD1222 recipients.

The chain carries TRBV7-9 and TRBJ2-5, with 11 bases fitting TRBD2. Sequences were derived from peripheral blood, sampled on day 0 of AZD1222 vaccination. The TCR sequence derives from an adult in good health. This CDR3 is CASRSGRAKETQYF. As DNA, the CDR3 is TGTGCCAGCCGTAGCGGGAGGGCGAAAGAGACCCAGTACTTC.